This T cell receptor (beta chain) was sequenced during a study of beta chain features in type 1 diabetes (dated 2018 in TCRdb). At the level of the whole study: Mean age, gender distribution, total cell number and subset yield did not differ between patients and healthy donors. The study compared TCRB repertoires of sorted circulating CD4+ T cell subsets between recently diagnosed type 1 diabetes patients and matched healthy donors. A total of roughly 99 million sorted cells were examined across all samples, and the number of cells per subset was strongly correlated with RNA yield. Regulatory and stem cell-like memory subsets were obtained from only 8 patients and about 8 healthy donors, while naive and central memory subsets were obtained from all 30 or so donors.

A single peripheral blood draw of around 120 mL on average was collected from each donor into heparinised tubes. Using a panel that included CD45RO, CCR7, CD25, CD127, CD95 and CD27, naive, central memory, regulatory and stem cell-like memory CD4+ T cells were sorted on a BD FACSAria II. Purity was above 98% for every sorted population. Right away, PBMCs were isolated by Lymphoprep density gradient centrifugation and were stained directly, with no culture step. Samples were stained and sorted in pairs, with one healthy donor and one patient per experiment, so that batch effects were minimized. All of the isolated RNA was reverse transcribed with the High Capacity cDNA Reverse Transcription Kit, so expressed TCRB transcripts were sequenced. Deep immunoSEQ sequencing was performed on naive, central memory and regulatory T cell samples, with an average of around 3.5 million total reads per sample. Sorted cells were lysed in RLT buffer, and RNA was extracted using DNase-treated RNeasy Micro or Mini kits according to cell number. To prevent cross-contamination, each cell subset was processed individually, whereas patient and healthy donor samples were processed jointly. The immunoSEQ multiplex PCR was used to amplify TCRB sequences from cDNA, generating 87-bp fragments that spanned the CDR3 region. The amplicons were sequenced using the Illumina HiSeq platform. In the authors' own workflow: Synthetic template baselines were used to correct PCR bias computationally, reads within Hamming distance 2 were collapsed, and singletons that could not be merged were discarded. Reads were aligned to IMGT to assign V, D and J genes, CDR3 length, and insertions or deletions at six rearrangement sites. Within each subset, clonotype counts were normalized to sorted cell number, after which true diversity and Gini coefficients were computed with the tcR R package. The overlap coefficient, calculated on TCRB nucleotide sequences, was used to quantify repertoire sharing. The clones in this table, taken by TCRdb from immuneACCESS, are in-frame only. Not every clone is retained; where verified, under half of the shortfall comes from an unresolved V gene, and the cause of the rest is unknown. V, J and clone size were drawn from that table, and D and trimming were deduced from the DNA. The sample has 300,000 to 450,000 clones on record, 9.6% of them singletons. The ten largest clones take up about 0.63% of the sample.

Overall study results and their limits: Because small numbers of individuals were included in the HLA sub-analyses, any influence of HLA type on TCRB rearrangement was left unresolved. Because cDNA was sequenced instead of genomic DNA, activated cells with high expression could be over-represented, although the groups did not differ in activation or CD3 levels. Type 1 diabetes patients showed a moderate but significant shortening of TCRB CDR3 length in all four CD4+ subsets. The naive, central memory and regulatory TCRB repertoires appeared to resemble one another more closely among patients than among healthy donors. Patients with type 1 diabetes made fewer insertions and deleted more nucleotides at VDJ recombination sites, implying thymic rearrangement abnormalities. Shorter templates might have been favored by PCR, but patient and control samples were amplified and corrected together, so both groups would have been affected equally by any skew.

The germline V gene (reference sequence) sets CDR1 to LNHDA and CDR2 to SQIVND. The CDR3 spans 14 residues, from the cysteine through the phenylalanine. Only CDR3 DNA remains: 42 bases, in frame from the first base. Trimming costs V 10 bases and J 0 bases, and their ends lie 16 bases apart. Comments on this clone: The specificity of this receptor is unknown. Base qualities were left out, and no much larger clone turns up one base away.

The chain uses TRBV19 and TRBJ2-7; the best D guess is TRBD1, with 6 bases matching. The clonotype was recovered from a man aged 30 to 45 with type 1 diabetes. The sequencing input was central memory CD4+ T cells from blood. The CDR3 loop reads CATRQDAFSYEQYF. The nucleotide sequence reads as follows: TGTGCCACGAGACAGGATGCCTTCTCCTACGAGCAGTACTTC.